A selection of T cell receptor beta chains follows, all from one sample in a study of T cell responses to AZD1222 COVID-19 vaccine. Repertoires were generated with immunoSEQ multiplex PCR, while TCRdb's copy carries only in-frame clones and drops some. The table includes some 130,000 clones, around 86% detected once. Sequenced material: peripheral blood, taken on day 0 of AZD1222 vaccination. The receptors originated from an adult in good health. The CDR3 runs from the conserved cysteine through the conserved F or W. The D gene is left open where the match is weak. Clone size is stated in some rows and not others, as once, few, many or a class when expanded.

j_call: TRBJ1-1
v_call: TRBV2
d_call: .
cdr3_length: 12
clone_size: .
cdr3_nt: TGTGCCAGCATGTGGACGAACACTGAAGCTTTCTTT
cdr3_aa: CASMWTNTEAFF

j_call: TRBJ2-2
v_call: TRBV4-2
d_call: .
cdr3_length: 15
clone_size: .
cdr3_nt: TGTGCCAGCAGCCAAGACTTAATACACACCGGGGAGCTGTTTTTT
cdr3_aa: CASSQDLIHTGELFF

j_call: TRBJ2-2
v_call: TRBV19
d_call: .
cdr3_length: 13
clone_size: once
cdr3_nt: TGTGCCAGTATTGGGCAGAACACCGGGGAGCTGTTTTTT
cdr3_aa: CASIGQNTGELFF

j_call: TRBJ1-5
v_call: TRBV30
d_call: .
cdr3_length: 14
clone_size: .
cdr3_nt: TGTGCCTGGAGTGTTAATGTGGGGAATCAGCCCCAGCATTTT
cdr3_aa: CAWSVNVGNQPQHF

j_call: TRBJ2-7
v_call: TRBV4-1
d_call: .
cdr3_length: 13
clone_size: .
cdr3_nt: TGCGCCAGCAGCCAAGATCTCGGCCGGGAGCAGTACTTC
cdr3_aa: CASSQDLGREQYF

j_call: TRBJ1-2
v_call: TRBV5-3
d_call: .
cdr3_length: 14
clone_size: .
cdr3_nt: TGTGCCAGAAGCTTGGAGCCGCAGAACTATGGCTACACCTTC
cdr3_aa: CARSLEPQNYGYTF

j_call: TRBJ2-3
v_call: TRBV11-1
d_call: TRBD1
cdr3_length: 15
clone_size: .
cdr3_nt: TGTGCCAGCAGCTTAGGGACAGGGCACACAGATACGCAGTATTTT
cdr3_aa: CASSLGTGHTDTQYF

j_call: TRBJ2-6
v_call: TRBV10-3
d_call: .
cdr3_length: 18
clone_size: .
cdr3_nt: TGTGCCATCAGTCAACCTCAGGGCATCCCTACTGGGGCCAACGTCCTGACTTTC
cdr3_aa: CAISQPQGIPTGANVLTF

j_call: TRBJ1-4
v_call: TRBV13
d_call: .
cdr3_length: 13
clone_size: .
cdr3_nt: TGTGCCAGCAGTCATGGGGGCGGTGAAAAACTGTTTTTT
cdr3_aa: CASSHGGGEKLFF

j_call: TRBJ2-2
v_call: TRBV29-1
d_call: .
cdr3_length: 16
clone_size: .
cdr3_nt: TGCAGCGTTGAGTCCATTTGGGCCGGCACCGTGGGGGAGCTGTTTTTT
cdr3_aa: CSVESIWAGTVGELFF

j_call: TRBJ1-1
v_call: TRBV19
d_call: .
cdr3_length: 14
clone_size: .
cdr3_nt: TGTGCCAGTAGTATTAACCGGGGGGGGACTGAAGCTTTCTTT
cdr3_aa: CASSINRGGTEAFF

j_call: TRBJ1-2
v_call: TRBV7-2
d_call: .
cdr3_length: 14
clone_size: .
cdr3_nt: TGTGCCAGCAGCCTCCCCCAGGGGCTACGGGGCTACACCTTC
cdr3_aa: CASSLPQGLRGYTF

j_call: TRBJ2-3
v_call: TRBV18
d_call: .
cdr3_length: 13
clone_size: .
cdr3_nt: TGTGCCAGCTCAAAGACCCAGACCGATACGCAGTATTTT
cdr3_aa: CASSKTQTDTQYF

j_call: TRBJ2-2
v_call: TRBV5-1
d_call: .
cdr3_length: 16
clone_size: .
cdr3_nt: TGCGCCAGCAGCTTGGATAGGACATCTCACACCGGGGAGCTGTTTTTT
cdr3_aa: CASSLDRTSHTGELFF

j_call: TRBJ2-3
v_call: TRBV6-5
d_call: .
cdr3_length: 14
clone_size: .
cdr3_nt: TGTGCCAGCAGTACGGGGGCTTGGGCAGATACGCAGTATTTT
cdr3_aa: CASSTGAWADTQYF

j_call: TRBJ1-1
v_call: TRBV11-3
d_call: .
cdr3_length: 13
clone_size: .
cdr3_nt: TGTGCCAGCAGCCCGGGACGTTACACTGAAGCTTTCTTT
cdr3_aa: CASSPGRYTEAFF

j_call: TRBJ2-7
v_call: TRBV7-9
d_call: TRBD1
cdr3_length: 16
clone_size: .
cdr3_nt: TGTGCCAGCAGCCCGCCCCAAGACAGGGTGAGATACGAGCAGTACTTC
cdr3_aa: CASSPPQDRVRYEQYF

j_call: TRBJ1-5
v_call: TRBV27
d_call: .
cdr3_length: 15
clone_size: .
cdr3_nt: TGTGCCAGCAGTCTACGGACGGGGATTGGTCAGCCCCAGCATTTT
cdr3_aa: CASSLRTGIGQPQHF

j_call: TRBJ1-1
v_call: TRBV19
d_call: .
cdr3_length: 14
clone_size: .
cdr3_nt: TGTGCCAGTAGTACCCCGGGAGGGAACACTGAAGCTTTCTTT
cdr3_aa: CASSTPGGNTEAFF

j_call: TRBJ1-5
v_call: TRBV14
d_call: .
cdr3_length: 15
clone_size: .
cdr3_nt: TGTGCCAGCAGCCAAGGTGGCAGCGGTGAAAGACCCCAGCATTTT
cdr3_aa: CASSQGGSGERPQHF

j_call: TRBJ1-2
v_call: TRBV29-1
d_call: TRBD1
cdr3_length: 12
clone_size: .
cdr3_nt: TGCAGCGCAGGGGGGGGTAACTATGGCTACACCTTC
cdr3_aa: CSAGGGNYGYTF

j_call: TRBJ1-2
v_call: TRBV5-1
d_call: .
cdr3_length: 12
clone_size: .
cdr3_nt: TGCGCCAGCAGCTCCCTCCGCGGAGGCTACACCTTC
cdr3_aa: CASSSLRGGYTF

j_call: TRBJ2-3
v_call: TRBV7-9
d_call: .
cdr3_length: 13
clone_size: .
cdr3_nt: TGTGCCAGCAGCTCTAGTGGCACAGATACGCAGTATTTT
cdr3_aa: CASSSSGTDTQYF

j_call: TRBJ2-6
v_call: TRBV21-1
d_call: .
cdr3_length: 17
clone_size: once
cdr3_nt: TGTGCCAGCAGCAAAGCGTATCGGGGAGCTGGGGCCAACGTCCTGACTTTC
cdr3_aa: CASSKAYRGAGANVLTF

j_call: TRBJ1-2
v_call: TRBV2
d_call: .
cdr3_length: 14
clone_size: .
cdr3_nt: TGTGCCAGCAGGCCCCCGGTGGGAACGCACGGCTACACCTTC
cdr3_aa: CASRPPVGTHGYTF

j_call: TRBJ1-5
v_call: TRBV27
d_call: .
cdr3_length: 14
clone_size: once
cdr3_nt: TGTGCCAGCAGTTACGGGGGAATAAATCAGCCCCAGCATTTT
cdr3_aa: CASSYGGINQPQHF

j_call: TRBJ2-3
v_call: TRBV6-2/TRBV6-3
d_call: .
cdr3_length: 16
clone_size: .
cdr3_nt: TGTGCCAGCAGTTCCCGACTGATAGCTTTAACAGATACGCAGTATTTT
cdr3_aa: CASSSRLIALTDTQYF

j_call: TRBJ1-1
v_call: TRBV27
d_call: .
cdr3_length: 14
clone_size: .
cdr3_nt: TGTGCCAGCAGTTGGGGGCGCTCCAACACTGAAGCTTTCTTT
cdr3_aa: CASSWGRSNTEAFF

j_call: TRBJ2-7
v_call: TRBV7-2
d_call: .
cdr3_length: 16
clone_size: .
cdr3_nt: TGTGCCAGCAGCTCTTACAGGTCTCGCCTCTCCTACGAGCAGTACTTC
cdr3_aa: CASSSYRSRLSYEQYF